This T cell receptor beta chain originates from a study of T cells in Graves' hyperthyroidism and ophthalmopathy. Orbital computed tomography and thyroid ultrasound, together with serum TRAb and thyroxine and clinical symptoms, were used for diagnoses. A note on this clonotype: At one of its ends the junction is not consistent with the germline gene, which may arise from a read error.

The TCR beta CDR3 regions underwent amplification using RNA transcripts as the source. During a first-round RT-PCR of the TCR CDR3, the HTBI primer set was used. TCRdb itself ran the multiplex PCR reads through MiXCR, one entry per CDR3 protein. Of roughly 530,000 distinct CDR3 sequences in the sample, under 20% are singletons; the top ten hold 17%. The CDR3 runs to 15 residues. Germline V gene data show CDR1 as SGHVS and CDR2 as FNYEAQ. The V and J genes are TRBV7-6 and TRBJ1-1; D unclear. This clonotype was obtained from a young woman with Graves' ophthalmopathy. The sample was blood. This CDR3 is CASSQETELNTEAFF. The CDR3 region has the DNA TGCGCCAGCAGCCAAGAGACGGAGCTAAACACTGAAGCTTTCTTT.